This T cell receptor beta chain was identified during a study of PD-1 blockade in mismatch repair-deficient tumors (dated by TCRdb to about 2017). Study-level background: Between late 2013 and late 2016, some 92 consecutive patients with 12 mismatch repair-deficient cancer types, all previously treated and progressing, were enrolled in the trial. Tumor-associated T cell clones in the peripheral blood of patients responding to PD-1 blockade were tracked using deep sequencing of TCR CDR3 regions. The paper as a whole reports these results and caveats: Rapid expansion after pembrolizumab followed by contraction, generally before radiologic responses, was shown by tumor-resident clones, which were often undetectable in blood before treatment.

Mismatch repair deficiency in every enrolled patient was established by polymerase chain reaction or immunohistochemistry. TCR sequencing was carried out for three patients who responded to pembrolizumab therapy. Pembrolizumab PD-1 blockade was prospectively tested in advanced mismatch repair-deficient cancers, regardless of tissue of origin, in the phase II trial. Peripheral blood T cell samples were serially collected before and at multiple times after PD-1 blockade was started. Blood sampling times were expressed in weeks after the first pembrolizumab dose. Compared with germline, V lacks 4 bases and J lacks 8 bases; bases without a gene match: 7. As encoded in the germline V gene, CDR1 is SGHRS while CDR2 is YFSETQ. From cysteine to phenylalanine, the CDR3 is 14 amino acids long. Here the CDR3 DNA is all that survives: 42 bases in frame from base 1. Library preparation was by the immunoSEQ multiplex PCR assay. In its TCRdb copy, this immuneACCESS table keeps in-frame sequences only and misses some clones. Where compared with another copy, unresolved V genes explain less than half of these, and the others have no known cause. The sample table shows some 120,000 clones, and around 80% are seen once. The ten largest clonotypes hold about 4.7% of the sample.

In regard to this clone: No antigen is known for it. There are no base qualities to consult, and no much larger clone falls within one base.

The chain uses TRBV5-1 and TRBJ2-1, with 9 central nucleotides matching TRBD1. The receptor was derived from an adult with mismatch repair-deficient cancer. Sequencing used peripheral blood, obtained approximately 60 weeks after starting pembrolizumab. The DNA is TGCGCCAGCAGCCCGGGACAGGGCAGCGATGAGCAGTTCTTC. Translation gives CASSPGQGSDEQFF.